This T cell receptor beta chain was observed in a study of T cells in Graves' hyperthyroidism and ophthalmopathy. The PBMCs were sourced from fresh peripheral blood (10 ml). This clonotype has more than one count but fewer than ten. TCR beta CDR3 regions were amplified from RNA transcripts. First-round RT-PCR targeting the TCR CDR3 was performed with the HTBI primer set. A single record per CDR3 protein comes from TCRdb applying MiXCR to the multiplex PCR reads. The table has some 770,000 distinct CDR3 sequences, roughly 15% seen once. Germline V gives CDR1 SGHTA, CDR2 FQGNSA. The trim removed 3 bases at V and 0 bases at J, leaving 4 bases unmatched. The CDR3 contains 15 residues.

The V call is TRBV7-2, the J call TRBJ2-7; 8 bases match TRBD2. This sequence was found in a man younger than 30 with Graves' hyperthyroidism. Sequencing input: blood. CDR3 nucleotides: TGTGCCAGCAGCTTTCTGCGGGAGGACTCCTACGAGCAGTACTTC. Protein: CASSFLREDSYEQYF.